The T cell receptor (beta chain) under discussion was sequenced for a study of T cell responses to AZD1222 COVID-19 vaccine. Pooling covered second doses at about 4 or about 12 weeks. Study results and limitations: Nearly half of spike-specific TCRs reportedly target unmutated variant regions.

Using immunoSEQ multiplex PCR, the repertoire was profiled, and TCRdb retains in-frame clones only, with some absent. The sample yields around 150,000 clones, under 95% seen once. Regarding this clone: The antigen is undetermined.

Sequencing was performed on peripheral blood, taken 28 days after the second AZD1222 dose. The TCR originated in an adult who received the AZD1222 COVID-19 vaccine.

The CDR3 is CASSLNRGSGTEAFF. In nucleotides, the CDR3 is TGCGCCAGCAGCTTGAATCGAGGGTCGGGAACTGAAGCTTTCTTT. The chain joins TRBV5-1 to TRBJ1-1; D gene uncertain. Trimming pared 1 base from V and 5 bases from J, leaving 15 bases between. There are 15 residues in the CDR3. Germline V gene sequence: CDR1 SGHRS, CDR2 YFSETQ. Together with reference TRBV5-1 and TRBJ1-1, the CDR3 gives the full variable domain: KAGVTQTPRYLIKTRGQQVTLSCSPISGHRSVSWYQQTPGQGLQFLFEYFSETQRNKGNFPGRFSGRQFSNSRSEMNVSTLELGDSALYLCASSLNRGSGTEAFFGQGTRLTVV.